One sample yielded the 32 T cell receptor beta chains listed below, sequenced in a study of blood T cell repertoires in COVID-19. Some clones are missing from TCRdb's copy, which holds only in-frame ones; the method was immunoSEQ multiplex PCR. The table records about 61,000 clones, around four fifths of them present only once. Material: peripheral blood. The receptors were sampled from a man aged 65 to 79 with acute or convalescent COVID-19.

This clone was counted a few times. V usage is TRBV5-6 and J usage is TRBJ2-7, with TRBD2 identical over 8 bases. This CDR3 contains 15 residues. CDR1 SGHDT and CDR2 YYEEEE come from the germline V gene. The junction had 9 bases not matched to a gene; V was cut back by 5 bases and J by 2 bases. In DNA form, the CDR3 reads TGTGCCAGCAGAATCACGGGGGGGGATCCCTACGAGCAGTACTTC. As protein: CASRITGGDPYEQYF.

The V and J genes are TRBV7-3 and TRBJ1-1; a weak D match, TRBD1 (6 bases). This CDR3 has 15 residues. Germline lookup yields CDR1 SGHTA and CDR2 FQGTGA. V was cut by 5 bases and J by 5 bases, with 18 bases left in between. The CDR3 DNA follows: TGTGCCAGCAGCCCATCGGGACATCTACGAACTGAAGCTTTCTTT. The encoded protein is CASSPSGHLRTEAFF.

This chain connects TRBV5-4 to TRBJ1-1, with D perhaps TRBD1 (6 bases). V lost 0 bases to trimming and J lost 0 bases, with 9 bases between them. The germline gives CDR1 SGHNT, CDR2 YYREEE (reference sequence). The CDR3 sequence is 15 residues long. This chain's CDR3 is CASSLARDMNTEAFF. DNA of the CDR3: TGTGCCAGCAGCTTGGCCAGGGACATGAACACTGAAGCTTTCTTT.

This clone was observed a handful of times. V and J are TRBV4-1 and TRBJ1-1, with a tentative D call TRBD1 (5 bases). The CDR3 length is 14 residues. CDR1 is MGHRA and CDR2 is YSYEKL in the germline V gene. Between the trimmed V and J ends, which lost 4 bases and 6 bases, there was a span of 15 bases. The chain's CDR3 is CASSRTNRSPEAFF. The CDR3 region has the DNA TGCGCCAGCAGCCGCACAAACAGGAGCCCTGAAGCTTTCTTT.

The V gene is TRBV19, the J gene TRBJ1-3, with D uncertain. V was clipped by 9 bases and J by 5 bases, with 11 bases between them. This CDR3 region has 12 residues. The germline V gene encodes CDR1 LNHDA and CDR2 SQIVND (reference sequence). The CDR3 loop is CASTPRRNTIYF. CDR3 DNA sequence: TGTGCCAGCACCCCCAGGCGAAACACCATATATTTT.

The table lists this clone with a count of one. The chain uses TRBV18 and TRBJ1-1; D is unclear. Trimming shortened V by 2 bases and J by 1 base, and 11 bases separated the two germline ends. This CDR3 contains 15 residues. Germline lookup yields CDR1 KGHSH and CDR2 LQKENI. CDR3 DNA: TGTGCCAGCTCACCAAGAGGAGCGGAGAACACTGAAGCTTTCTTT. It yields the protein CASSPRGAENTEAFF.

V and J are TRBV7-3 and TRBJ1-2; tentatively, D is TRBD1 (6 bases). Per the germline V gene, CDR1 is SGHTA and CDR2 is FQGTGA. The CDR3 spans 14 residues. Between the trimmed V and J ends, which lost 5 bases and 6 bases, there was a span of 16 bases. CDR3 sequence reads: CASSQAGTSDGYTF. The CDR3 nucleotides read TGTGCCAGCAGCCAAGCCGGGACATCGGATGGCTACACCTTC. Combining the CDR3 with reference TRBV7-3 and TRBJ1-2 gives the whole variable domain GAGVSQTPSNKVTEKGKYVELRCDPISGHTALYWYRQSLGQGPEFLIYFQGTGAADDSGLPNDRFFAVRPEGSVSTLKIQRTERGDSAVYLCASSQAGTSDGYTFGSGTRLTVV.

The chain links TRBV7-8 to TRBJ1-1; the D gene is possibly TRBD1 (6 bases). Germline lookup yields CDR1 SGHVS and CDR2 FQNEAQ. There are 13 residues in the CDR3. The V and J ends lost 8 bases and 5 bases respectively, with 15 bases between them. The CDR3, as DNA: TGTGCCAGCGGCCCAGGGGTAGGGACTGAAGCTTTCTTT. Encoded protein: CASGPGVGTEAFF.

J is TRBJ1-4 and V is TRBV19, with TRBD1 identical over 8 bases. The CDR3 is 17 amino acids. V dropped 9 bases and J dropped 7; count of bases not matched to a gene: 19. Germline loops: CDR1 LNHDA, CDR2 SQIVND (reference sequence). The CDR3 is CASQKQGQETEPEKLFF. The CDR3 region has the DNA TGTGCCAGCCAGAAACAGGGACAGGAGACAGAACCTGAAAAACTGTTTTTT.

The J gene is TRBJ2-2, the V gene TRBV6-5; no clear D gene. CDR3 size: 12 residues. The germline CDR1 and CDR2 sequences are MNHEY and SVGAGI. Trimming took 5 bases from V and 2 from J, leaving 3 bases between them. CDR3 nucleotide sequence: TGTGCCAGCAGTACTAACACCGGGGAGCTGTTTTTT. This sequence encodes CASSTNTGELFF.

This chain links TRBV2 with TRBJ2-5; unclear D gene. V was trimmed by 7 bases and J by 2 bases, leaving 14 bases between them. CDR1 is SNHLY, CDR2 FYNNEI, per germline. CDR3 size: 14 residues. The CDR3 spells CASNRQTNQETQYF. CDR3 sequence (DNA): TGTGCCAGCAACCGGCAGACAAATCAAGAGACCCAGTACTTC.

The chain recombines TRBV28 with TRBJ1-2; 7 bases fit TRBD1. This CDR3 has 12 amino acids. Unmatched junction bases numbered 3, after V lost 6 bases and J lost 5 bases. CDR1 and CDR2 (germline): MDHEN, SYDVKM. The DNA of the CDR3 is TGTGCCAGCAGGCCAGGGGGATATGGCTACACCTTC. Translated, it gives CASRPGGYGYTF.

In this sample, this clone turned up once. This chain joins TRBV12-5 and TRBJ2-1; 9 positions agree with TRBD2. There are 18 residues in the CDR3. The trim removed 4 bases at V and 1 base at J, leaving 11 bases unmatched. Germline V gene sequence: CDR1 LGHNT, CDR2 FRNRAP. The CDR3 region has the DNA TGTGCTAGTGGTTGGGCCGGGGGTAGCGGGGGTTCCTACAATGAGCAGTTCTTC. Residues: CASGWAGGSGGSYNEQFF.

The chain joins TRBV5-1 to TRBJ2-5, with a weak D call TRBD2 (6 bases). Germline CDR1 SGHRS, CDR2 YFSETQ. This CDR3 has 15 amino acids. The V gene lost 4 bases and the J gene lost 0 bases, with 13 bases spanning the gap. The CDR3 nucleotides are TGCGCCAGCAGCCCTTGGACTACCAACCAAGAGACCCAGTACTTC. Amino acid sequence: CASSPWTTNQETQYF.

CDR3 DNA: TGTGCCAGCAGTTACTCGAGTTTCAATCAGCCCCAGCATTTT. Amino acids: CASSYSSFNQPQHF. The V gene is TRBV6-6, the J gene TRBJ1-5; D is ambiguous. The CDR3 is 14 residues long. In germline, CDR1 is MNHNY, CDR2 SVGAGI (reference sequence). Trimming pared 0 bases from V and 3 bases from J, leaving 6 bases between.

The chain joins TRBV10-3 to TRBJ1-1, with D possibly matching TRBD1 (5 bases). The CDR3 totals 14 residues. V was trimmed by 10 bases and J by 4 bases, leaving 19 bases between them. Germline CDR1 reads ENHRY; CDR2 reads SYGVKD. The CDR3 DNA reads TGTGCCACCGCGGGGCAGGGAGAGGTCACTGAAGCTTTCTTT. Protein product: CATAGQGEVTEAFF.

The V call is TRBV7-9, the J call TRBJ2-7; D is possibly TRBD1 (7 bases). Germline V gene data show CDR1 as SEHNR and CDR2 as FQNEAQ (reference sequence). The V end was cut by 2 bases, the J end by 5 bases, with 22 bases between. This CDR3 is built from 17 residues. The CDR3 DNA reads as TGTGCCAGCAGCTTAAGAGGGGGCGCGGGGAGTTATAACGAGCAGTACTTC. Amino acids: CASSLRGGAGSYNEQYF. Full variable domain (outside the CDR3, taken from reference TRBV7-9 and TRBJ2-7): DTGVSQNPRHKITKRGQNVTFRCDPISEHNRLYWYRQTLGQGPEFLTYFQNEAQLEKSRLLSDRFSAERPKGSFSTLEIQRTEQGDSAMYLCASSLRGGAGSYNEQYFGPGTRLTVT.

CDR3: CASSQVEIQYF. CDR3 sequence (DNA): TGCGCCAGCAGCCAAGTAGAAATTCAGTACTTC. The rearrangement links TRBV4-1 to TRBJ2-4; D is uncertain. V lost 1 base to trimming and J lost 10 bases, with 5 bases between them. The CDR3 spans 11 residues. CDR1 MGHRA and CDR2 YSYEKL come from the germline V gene.

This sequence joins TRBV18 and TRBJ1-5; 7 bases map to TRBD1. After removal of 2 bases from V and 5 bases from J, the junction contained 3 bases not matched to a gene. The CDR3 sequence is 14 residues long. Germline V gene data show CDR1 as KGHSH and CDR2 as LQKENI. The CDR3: CASSPNTGDQPQHF. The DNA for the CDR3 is TGTGCCAGCTCACCAAATACAGGGGATCAGCCCCAGCATTTT. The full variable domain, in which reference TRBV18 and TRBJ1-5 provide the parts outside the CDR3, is NAGVMQNPRHLVRRRGQEARLRCSPMKGHSHVYWYRQLPEEGLKFMVYLQKENIIDESGMPKERFSAEFPKEGPSILRIQQVVRGDSAAYFCASSPNTGDQPQHFGDGTRLSIL.

CDR3 sequence reads: CASSLWTAENSPLHF. The CDR3 coding sequence is TGCGCCAGCAGCCTTTGGACAGCCGAAAATTCACCCCTCCACTTT. The chain links TRBV5-1 to TRBJ1-6; perhaps TRBD1 as D (6 bases). CDR3 size: 15 residues. CDR1 and CDR2 (germline): SGHRS, YFSETQ. V was trimmed by 4 bases and J by 7 bases, leaving 15 bases between them.

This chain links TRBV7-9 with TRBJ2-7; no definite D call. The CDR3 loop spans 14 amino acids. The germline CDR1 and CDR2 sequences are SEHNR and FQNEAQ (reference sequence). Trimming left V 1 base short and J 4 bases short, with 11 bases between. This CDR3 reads CASSLGSGYYEQYF. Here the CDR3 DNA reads TGTGCCAGCAGCTTAGGCTCCGGGTATTACGAGCAGTACTTC. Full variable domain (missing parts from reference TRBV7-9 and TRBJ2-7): DTGVSQNPRHKITKRGQNVTFRCDPISEHNRLYWYRQTLGQGPEFLTYFQNEAQLEKSRLLSDRFSAERPKGSFSTLEIQRTEQGDSAMYLCASSLGSGYYEQYFGPGTRLTVT.

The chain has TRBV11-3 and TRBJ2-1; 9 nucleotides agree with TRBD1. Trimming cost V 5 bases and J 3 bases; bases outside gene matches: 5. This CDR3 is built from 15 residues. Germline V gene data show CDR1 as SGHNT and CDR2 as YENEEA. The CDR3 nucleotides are TGTGCCAGCAGCCGCGGACAGGGGAACTACAATGAGCAGTTCTTC. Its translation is CASSRGQGNYNEQFF.

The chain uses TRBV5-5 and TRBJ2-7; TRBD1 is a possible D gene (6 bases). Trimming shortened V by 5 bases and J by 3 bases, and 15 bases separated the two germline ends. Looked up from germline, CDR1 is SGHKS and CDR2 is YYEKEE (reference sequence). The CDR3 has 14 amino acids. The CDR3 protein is CASSLPGQGYEQYF. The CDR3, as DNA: TGTGCCAGCAGTCTACCGGGACAAGGCTACGAGCAGTACTTC.

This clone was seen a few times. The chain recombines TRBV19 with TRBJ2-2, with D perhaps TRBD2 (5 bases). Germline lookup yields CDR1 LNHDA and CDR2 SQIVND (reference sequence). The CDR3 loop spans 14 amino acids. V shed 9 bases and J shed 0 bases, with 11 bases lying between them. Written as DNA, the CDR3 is TGTGCCAGCGGACTGCCTCCGAACACCGGGGAGCTGTTTTTT. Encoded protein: CASGLPPNTGELFF.

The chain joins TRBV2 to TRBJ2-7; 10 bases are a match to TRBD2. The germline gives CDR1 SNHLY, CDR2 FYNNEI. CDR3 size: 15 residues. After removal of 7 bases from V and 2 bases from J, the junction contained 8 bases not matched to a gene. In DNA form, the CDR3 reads TGTGCCAGCAAGCCCCTAGCGGGGGAGACCTACGAGCAGTACTTC. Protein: CASKPLAGETYEQYF.

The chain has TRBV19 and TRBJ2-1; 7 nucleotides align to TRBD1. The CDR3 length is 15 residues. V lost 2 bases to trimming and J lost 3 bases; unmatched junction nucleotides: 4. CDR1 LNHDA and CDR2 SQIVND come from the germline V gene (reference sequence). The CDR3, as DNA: TGTGCCAGTAGTATAAGACAGGGAGTCTACAATGAGCAGTTCTTC. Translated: CASSIRQGVYNEQFF.

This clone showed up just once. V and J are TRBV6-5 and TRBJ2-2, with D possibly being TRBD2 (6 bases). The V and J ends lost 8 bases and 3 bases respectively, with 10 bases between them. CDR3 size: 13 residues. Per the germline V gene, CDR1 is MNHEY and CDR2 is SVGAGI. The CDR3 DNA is TGTGCCAGCGGGTGGGACTACACCGGGGAGCTGTTTTTT. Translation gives CASGWDYTGELFF.

CDR3 DNA sequence: TGCGCCAGCAGCTTAACTAGCGGGGGCTACAATGAGCAGTTCTTC. Amino acid sequence: CASSLTSGGYNEQFF. This rearrangement joins TRBV5-1 to TRBJ2-1, with 11 bases that match TRBD2. V was clipped by 2 bases and J by 3 bases; unmatched bases: 1. The CDR3 totals 15 residues. Germline assignment: CDR1 SGHRS and CDR2 YFSETQ.

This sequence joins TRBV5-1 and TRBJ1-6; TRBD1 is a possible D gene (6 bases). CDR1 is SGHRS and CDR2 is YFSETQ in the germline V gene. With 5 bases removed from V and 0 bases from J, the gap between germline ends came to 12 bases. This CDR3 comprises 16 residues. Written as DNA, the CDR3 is TGCGCCAGCAGGCAACAGGGCAACTCCTATAATTCACCCCTCCACTTT. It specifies CASRQQGNSYNSPLHF.

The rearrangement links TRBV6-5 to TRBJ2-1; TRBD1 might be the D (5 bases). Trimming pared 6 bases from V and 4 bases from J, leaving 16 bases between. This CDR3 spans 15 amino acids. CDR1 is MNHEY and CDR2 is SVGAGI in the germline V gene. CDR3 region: CASRDSVMVYNEQFF. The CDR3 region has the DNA TGTGCCAGCAGAGACAGCGTGATGGTTTACAATGAGCAGTTCTTC.

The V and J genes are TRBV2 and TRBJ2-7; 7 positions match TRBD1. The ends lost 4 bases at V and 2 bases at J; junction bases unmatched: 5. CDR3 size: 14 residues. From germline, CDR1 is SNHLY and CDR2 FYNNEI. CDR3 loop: CASSVMGQTYEQYF. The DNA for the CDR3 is TGTGCCAGCAGTGTTATGGGACAGACCTACGAGCAGTACTTC. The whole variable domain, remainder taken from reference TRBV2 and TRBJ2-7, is EPEVTQTPSHQVTQMGQEVILRCVPISNHLYFYWYRQILGQKVEFLVSFYNNEISEKSEIFDDQFSVERPDGSNFTLKIRSTKLEDSAMYFCASSVMGQTYEQYFGPGTRLTVT.

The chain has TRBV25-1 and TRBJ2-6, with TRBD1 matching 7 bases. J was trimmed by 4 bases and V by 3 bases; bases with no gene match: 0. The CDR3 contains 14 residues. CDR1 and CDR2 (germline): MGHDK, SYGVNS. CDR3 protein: CASSDRGGANVLTF. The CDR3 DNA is TGTGCCAGCAGTGACAGGGGGGGGGCCAACGTCCTGACTTTC.